This T cell receptor beta chain was identified in a study of Graves' ophthalmopathy and Graves' hyperthyroidism. The authors amplified TCR beta CDR3 regions, and they did so from RNA transcripts for repertoire sequencing. In the first round, RT-PCR was carried out with HTBI primers, and a multiplex PCR formed the second round. From the multiplex PCR reads, TCRdb called clonotypes with MiXCR, one entry per CDR3 protein. The data contain 600,000 to 950,000 distinct CDR3 sequences, roughly two fifths of them singletons. From fresh peripheral blood, around 10 ml in volume, the PBMCs were obtained. Germline V gene sequence: CDR1 LNHDA, CDR2 SQIVND (reference sequence). Unmatched junction bases numbered 12, after V lost 7 bases and J lost 6 bases. The CDR3 has 15 amino acids.

The receptor comes from an adult man with Graves' ophthalmopathy. J is TRBJ1-1 and V is TRBV19, with 9 positions matching TRBD1. The sample consisted of peripheral blood. The CDR3 sequence: CASTNRDRVGAEAFF. The CDR3 DNA reads TGTGCCAGTACCAACCGGGACAGGGTCGGAGCTGAAGCTTTCTTT.